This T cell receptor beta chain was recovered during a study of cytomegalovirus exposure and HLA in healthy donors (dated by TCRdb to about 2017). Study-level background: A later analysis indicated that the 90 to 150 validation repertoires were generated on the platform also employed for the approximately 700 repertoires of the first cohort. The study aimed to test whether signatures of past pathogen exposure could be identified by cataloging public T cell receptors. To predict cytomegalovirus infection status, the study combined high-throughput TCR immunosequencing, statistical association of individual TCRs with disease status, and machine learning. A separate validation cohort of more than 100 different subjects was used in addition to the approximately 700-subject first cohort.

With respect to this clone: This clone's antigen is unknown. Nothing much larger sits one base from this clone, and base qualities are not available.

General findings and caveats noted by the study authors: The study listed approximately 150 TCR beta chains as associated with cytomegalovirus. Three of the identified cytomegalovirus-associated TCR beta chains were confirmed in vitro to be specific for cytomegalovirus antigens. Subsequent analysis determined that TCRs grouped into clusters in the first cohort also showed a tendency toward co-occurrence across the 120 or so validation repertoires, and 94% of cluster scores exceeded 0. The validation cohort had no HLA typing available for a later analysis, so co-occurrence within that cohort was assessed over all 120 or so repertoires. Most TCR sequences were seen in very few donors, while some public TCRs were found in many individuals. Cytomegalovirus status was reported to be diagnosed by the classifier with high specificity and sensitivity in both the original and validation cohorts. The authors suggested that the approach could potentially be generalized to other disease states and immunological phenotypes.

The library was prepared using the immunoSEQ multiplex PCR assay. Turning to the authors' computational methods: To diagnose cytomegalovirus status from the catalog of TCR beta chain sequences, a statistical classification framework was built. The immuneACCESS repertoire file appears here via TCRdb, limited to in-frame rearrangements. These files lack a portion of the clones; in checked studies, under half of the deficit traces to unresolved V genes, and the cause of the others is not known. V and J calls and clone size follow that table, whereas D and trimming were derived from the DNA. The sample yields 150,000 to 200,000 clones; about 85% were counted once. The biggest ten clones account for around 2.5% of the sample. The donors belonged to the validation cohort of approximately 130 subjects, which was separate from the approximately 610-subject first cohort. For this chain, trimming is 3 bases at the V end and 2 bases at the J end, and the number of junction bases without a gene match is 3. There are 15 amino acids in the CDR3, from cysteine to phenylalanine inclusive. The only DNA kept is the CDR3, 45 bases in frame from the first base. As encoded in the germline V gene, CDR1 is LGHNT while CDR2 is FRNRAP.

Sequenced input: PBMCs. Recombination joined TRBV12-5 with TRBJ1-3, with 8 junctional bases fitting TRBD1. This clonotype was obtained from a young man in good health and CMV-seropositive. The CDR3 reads CASGFRTGPGNTIYF. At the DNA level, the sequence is TGTGCTAGTGGTTTCCGGACAGGGCCTGGAAACACCATATATTTT.